A selection of T cell receptor beta chains follows, all from one sample in a study of T cell responses to AZD1222 COVID-19 vaccine. Assay used: immunoSEQ multiplex PCR; TCRdb lists only in-frame clones, some missing. The table has more than 95,000 clones, 89% seen once. The specimen comprised peripheral blood, sampled 28 days after the second AZD1222 dose. The receptors stem from an adult who received the AZD1222 COVID-19 vaccine. Both conserved end residues are part of each CDR3. The D gene is left open where the match is weak. Where a row states a size, it is once, few, many or the class of an expanded clone; other rows omit it.

d_gene	j_gene	v_gene	abundance	CDR3aa	CDR3nt
TRBD2	TRBJ2-7	TRBV6-2/TRBV6-3	.	CASSHGLAGAWGSSYEQYF	TGTGCCAGCAGTCACGGACTAGCGGGAGCTTGGGGAAGCTCCTACGAGCAGTACTTC
TRBD1	TRBJ2-2	TRBV9	.	CASSVNVGTVNTGELFF	TGTGCCAGCAGCGTAAACGTCGGGACAGTGAACACCGGGGAGCTGTTTTTT
.	TRBJ1-6	TRBV14	.	CASSQVRGKSPLHF	TGTGCCAGCAGCCAAGTAAGAGGGAAATCACCCCTCCACTTT
.	TRBJ2-1	TRBV7-2	.	CASSPGLLINEQFF	TGTGCCAGCAGCCCGGGACTCCTAATCAATGAGCAGTTCTTC
.	TRBJ1-1	TRBV24-1	.	CATSDSFGHTEAFF	TGTGCCACCAGTGATTCCTTCGGGCACACTGAAGCTTTCTTT
.	TRBJ2-6	TRBV29-1	.	CSVGLRGQPGANVLTF	TGCAGCGTTGGACTCAGGGGTCAGCCTGGGGCCAACGTCCTGACTTTC
TRBD1	TRBJ1-5	TRBV19	.	CASSIGQGNGPQHF	TGTGCCAGTAGTATCGGACAGGGGAATGGGCCCCAGCATTTT
.	TRBJ1-5	TRBV9	once	CASSSSGDHQPQHF	TGTGCCAGCAGCTCGAGCGGGGACCATCAGCCCCAGCATTTT
TRBD1	TRBJ1-2	TRBV20-1	.	CSASQGQPLGYTF	TGCAGTGCTAGTCAGGGACAGCCCCTAGGCTACACCTTC
TRBD1	TRBJ1-2	TRBV18	.	CASSTGQGYGYTF	TGTGCCAGCTCAACGGGACAGGGATATGGCTACACCTTC
TRBD1	TRBJ2-3	TRBV6-5	.	CASSRTGGTDTQYF	TGTGCCAGCAGCCGGACAGGGGGCACAGATACGCAGTATTTT
.	TRBJ2-3	TRBV5-6	few	CASSLGSFGGTDTQYF	TGTGCCAGCAGCTTGGGGTCATTCGGGGGCACAGATACGCAGTATTTT
.	TRBJ1-2	TRBV5-4	.	CASSQRYSPINYGYTF	TGTGCCAGCAGCCAGAGGTACAGCCCTATTAACTATGGCTACACCTTC
TRBD2	TRBJ2-3	TRBV7-2	.	CASSAGLGDTQYF	TGTGCCAGCAGCGCAGGACTAGGCGATACGCAGTATTTT
TRBD2	TRBJ2-7	TRBV5-1	.	CASSLGTSEAYEQYF	TGCGCCAGCAGCTTGGGGACTAGCGAGGCCTACGAGCAGTACTTC
.	TRBJ2-7	TRBV7-2	.	CASSPLGIYEQYF	TGTGCCAGCAGCCCCCTTGGGATCTACGAGCAGTACTTC
.	TRBJ1-1	TRBV6-5	.	CASSLLTASEAFF	TGTGCCAGCAGCCTACTCACGGCCAGTGAAGCTTTCTTT
.	TRBJ1-5	TRBV24-1	.	CATSDGTAYSNQPQHF	TGTGCCACCAGTGATGGGACGGCCTATAGCAATCAGCCCCAGCATTTT
.	TRBJ2-7	TRBV10-2	.	CASSRTYYEQYF	TGCGCCAGCAGTCGGACTTACTACGAGCAGTACTTC
.	TRBJ1-2	TRBV27	.	CASSLTGGGYGYTF	TGTGCCAGCAGTTTAACGGGGGGCGGCTATGGCTACACCTTC
.	TRBJ2-7	TRBV3-1/TRBV3-2	.	CASSLDSSYEQYF	TGTGCCAGCAGCCTGGACTCTTCCTACGAGCAGTACTTC
.	TRBJ2-6	TRBV28	.	CASTTGMGAGANVLTF	TGTGCCAGCACCACAGGGATGGGGGCTGGGGCCAACGTCCTGACTTTC
TRBD1	TRBJ1-5	TRBV19	.	CASSVRDRGDAQHF	TGTGCCAGTAGTGTTCGGGACAGGGGAGACGCCCAGCATTTT
TRBD2	TRBJ2-1	TRBV30	.	CAWSGLAGLGNEQFF	TGTGCCTGGAGCGGACTAGCGGGGCTAGGCAATGAGCAGTTCTTC
.	TRBJ1-1	TRBV11-2	.	CASSSRHRNTEAFF	TGTGCCAGCAGCTCCCGACATCGGAACACTGAAGCTTTCTTT
.	TRBJ2-7	TRBV7-6	.	CASSLEGGSSYEQYF	TGTGCCAGCAGCTTAGAAGGAGGGAGCTCCTACGAGCAGTACTTC
.	TRBJ1-1	TRBV19	.	CASSIGQLNTEAFF	TGTGCCAGTAGTATAGGACAACTGAACACTGAAGCTTTCTTT
.	TRBJ1-1	TRBV2	once	CASSHQPNTEAFF	TGTGCCAGCAGTCATCAGCCGAACACTGAAGCTTTCTTT
.	TRBJ2-2	TRBV11-1	.	CASSRGFGGELFF	TGTGCCAGCAGCAGGGGGTTCGGCGGGGAGCTGTTTTTT
TRBD2	TRBJ2-7	TRBV28	.	CASSRLAGIYEQYF	TGTGCCAGCAGCCGACTAGCGGGCATTTACGAGCAGTACTTC
.	TRBJ2-3	TRBV7-9	.	CASSPTDTQYF	TGTGCCAGCAGCCCCACAGATACGCAGTATTTT
TRBD2	TRBJ2-1	TRBV16	.	CASSQLSGDSYNEQFF	TGTGCCAGCAGCCAACTTAGCGGGGACTCCTACAATGAGCAGTTCTTC
.	TRBJ2-7	TRBV5-1	.	CASSLDISYEQYF	TGCGCCAGCAGCTTGGATATTTCCTACGAGCAGTACTTC
TRBD1	TRBJ1-4	TRBV28	.	CASTRTGGNEKLFF	TGTGCCAGCACCAGGACAGGGGGAAATGAAAAACTGTTTTTT
TRBD1	TRBJ2-7	TRBV7-6	.	CASSSMTGGEDEQYF	TGTGCCAGCAGCAGTATGACAGGGGGCGAGGACGAGCAGTACTTC
TRBD2	TRBJ2-7	TRBV28	once	CASRVAGAYEQYF	TGTGCCAGCAGGGTAGCGGGGGCCTACGAGCAGTACTTC
.	TRBJ2-5	TRBV6-2/TRBV6-3	.	CASSRLGETQYF	TGTGCCAGCAGTAGACTAGGGGAGACCCAGTACTTC
TRBD2	TRBJ2-5	TRBV7-2	.	CASSLTTLAGRQETQYF	TGTGCCAGCAGCTTAACAACCTTAGCGGGTCGGCAAGAGACCCAGTACTTC
.	TRBJ1-1	TRBV7-9	.	CASSLVDSPNTEAFF	TGTGCCAGCAGCTTGGTCGACAGTCCGAACACTGAAGCTTTCTTT
.	TRBJ1-6	TRBV2	.	CASSEGGSPLHF	TGTGCCAGCAGTGAAGGGGGTTCACCCCTCCACTTT
.	TRBJ2-1	TRBV6-5	.	CASSRAAAYNEQFF	TGTGCCAGCAGTCGGGCTGCGGCTTACAATGAGCAGTTCTTC